This T cell receptor (beta chain) originates from a study of T cell responses to AZD1222 COVID-19 vaccine. CDR3 length: 16 amino acids. Germline-derived CDR1 and CDR2 are LGHDT and YNNKEL (reference sequence). V dropped 2 bases and J dropped 4; count of bases not matched to a gene: 6. Second-dose schedules of about 4 or about 12 weeks were combined. Libraries were prepared by immunoSEQ multiplex PCR; TCRdb keeps only in-frame clonotypes and omits some of them. The sample includes roughly 70,000 clones, roughly 89% of them seen just once. This receptor was obtained from an adult who received the AZD1222 COVID-19 vaccine. The chain is built from TRBV3-1 (or the pseudogene TRBV3-2) and TRBJ2-1; 9 positions agree with TRBD2. The sequencing here drew on peripheral blood, taken 28 days after the second AZD1222 dose. The CDR3 is CASSQTRLADYNEQFF. CDR3 DNA: TGTGCCAGCAGCCAAACGAGACTAGCGGATTACAATGAGCAGTTCTTC.